Here is one T cell receptor (beta chain) with its context. It lacks a known antigen. No base qualities exist here, and no much larger clone lies one base off it. The entry originates in a study of T cells in localized non-small cell lung cancer (TCRdb year 2020). For context, the study as a whole: The study analyzed T cell repertoires of over 200 early-stage NSCLC patients, comparing tumors and uninvolved tumor-adjacent lungs. The cohort comprised around 250 treatment-naïve NSCLC patients with resected, localized lung tumors. A mean age of around 66 years was recorded for the NSCLC patients, of whom 129 were male and more than 95 were female.

The immunoSEQ Assay was used to sequence TCR beta CDR3 regions from DNA. As for the authors' bioinformatics: To compute T cell density, TCR beta template counts were normalized to usable DNA, which was estimated by amplifying housekeeping genes. Richness was estimated using the preseqR package, with extrapolation to 400,000 templates for PBMC samples and to 120,000 templates for tissue samples. Clonality was defined by subtracting Pielou's evenness from one. Tissue-enriched TCRs were identified through differential abundance testing performed on productive amino-acid clonotypes, with a minimum total count of 5 and an alpha of 0.1. The Jaccard Index and the Morisita Overlap Index were used to quantify repertoire overlap between compartments. GLIPH clustered TCR beta CDR3s with public tetramer-defined viral CDR3s; viral motifs required at least three viral sequences plus V-gene enrichment. The table was pulled from immuneACCESS by TCRdb, which kept in-frame rearrangements only. Such tables lose some clones; where checked, under half of the loss comes from unresolved V genes, and the rest has no known cause. V and J calls plus clone size are reproduced from that table; the DNA served to infer D and trimming. The sample includes about 40,000 clones, with over 70% observed a single time. Roughly 2.5% of the sample goes to the ten largest clones.

General findings and caveats noted by the study authors: Because the study design was exploratory, TCR variables were selected using unadjusted p-values without false-discovery rate correction. Uninvolved tumor-adjacent lung showed the highest T cell clonality, higher than tumor, which suggests more focused antigenic responses in the uninvolved tumor-adjacent lung. Higher T cell density in blood was associated with longer overall survival, whereas higher clonality in adjacent lung was associated with shorter survival. Because multi-region tumor sequencing was not done, intratumor heterogeneity could not be ruled out. Of the top 100 tumor clones, a median of roughly 57 were detected in paired uninvolved adjacent lung; around 27 were also among that lung's top 100.

At diagnosis, peripheral blood, uninvolved tumor-adjacent lung and tumor were collected and stored as a combination of fresh-frozen and FFPE material. Blood samples were analyzed as peripheral blood mononuclear cells for TCR repertoire profiling. The CDR3 spans 12 residues, from the cysteine through the phenylalanine. The retained sequence is limited to the CDR3, 36 bases, with the frame set at the first base. V is cut by 6 bases and J by 2 bases, and the space between the germline ends is 7 bases. The germline V gene yields MNHNS for CDR1 and SASEGT for CDR2. The input for sequencing was peripheral blood, taken before any cancer treatment. The TCR originated in a woman aged 40 to 75 with stage I lung adenocarcinoma. The receptor chain draws on TRBV6-1 and TRBJ2-5, with a weak D call of TRBD2 (5 bases match). The DNA sequence is given as TGTGCCAGCAGGGACTTTCAAGAGACCCAGTACTTC. Protein translation: CASRDFQETQYF.